This T cell receptor (beta chain) comes out of a study of T cell changes during pregnancy in multiple sclerosis. Germline CDR1 LNHDA, CDR2 SQIVND (reference sequence). J gave up 2 bases and V 5 bases, and 4 bases lay outside the gene matches. The CDR3 is made up of 14 amino acids. TCRdb's table, derived via immunoSEQ multiplex PCR, lists solely in-frame clones and lacks some. The sample contains about 51,000 clones, roughly 92% of which appear only once. The material sequenced was CD4+ T cells from peripheral blood mononuclear cells, taken in the third trimester of pregnancy. This chain joins TRBV19 and TRBJ2-7; 9 bases agree with TRBD1. This TCR came from a female donor with multiple sclerosis, enrolled in a pregnancy study. As DNA, the CDR3 is TGTGCCAGTAGTGGCGGGACAGGGCCCTACGAGCAGTACTTC. Translated: CASSGGTGPYEQYF.